This TCR beta chain was obtained from a study of shared clonotypes between healthy human individuals. The CDR3 is 12 amino acids. Germline CDR1 reads SGHTS; CDR2 reads YDEGEE. With 4 bases removed from V and 5 bases from J, the gap between germline ends came to 6 bases. Remarks on this clone: Its antigen is as yet unknown. The sample has other DNA sequences that encode this CDR3 too.

Naivety among CD8 cells was defined by CD45RO negativity and positive CCR7 selection, thereby excluding terminally differentiated effector memory CD45RA+ cells. Produced via immunoSEQ multiplex PCR; TCRdb's table is partial and in-frame only. The table lists about 2.1 million clones, 93% of them singletons. Study-wide findings and caveats: Researchers found naive subsets generally carried larger estimated richness than memory subsets.

This receptor was obtained from a man aged 18 to 35 in good health. Some clones in this sample may be carry-over from other donors' samples. Sequencing input: naive CD8+ T cells from PBMCs. The chain employs TRBV5-8 and TRBJ2-2; D gene ambiguous. CDR3 loop: CASSPGTGELFF. The CDR3 DNA reads as TGTGCCAGCAGCCCCGGAACCGGGGAGCTGTTTTTT.